The 11 T cell receptor beta chains given below trace back to one sample, sequenced in a study of neurological immune-mediated disorders. Each CDR3 protein is one row after TCRdb ran MiXCR on the 5' RACE reads. Here the sample spans about 74,000 distinct CDR3 sequences, less than 5.5% being singletons. The sample consisted of PBMCs. These receptors were obtained from a man younger than 30 with multiple sclerosis.

This clonotype was counted at least ten times. The V and J genes are TRBV5-1 and TRBJ2-1, with TRBD1 identical over 9 bases. The CDR3 loop spans 16 amino acids. In germline, CDR1 is SGHRS, CDR2 YFSETQ. Trimming cost V 4 bases and J 1 base; bases outside gene matches: 6. This chain's CDR3 is CASSLGQGISYNEQFF. CDR3 nucleotides: TGCGCCAGCAGCCTCGGACAGGGGATATCCTACAATGAGCAGTTCTTC.

In this sample, this clonotype turned up many times. This sequence joins TRBV5-1 and TRBJ1-6, with D unclear. Germline V CDR1 and CDR2: SGHRS, YFSETQ. The CDR3 totals 13 residues. The V end lost 0 bases, the J end lost 5 bases, and 3 bases lay between the germline ends. The CDR3 DNA is TGCGCCAGCAGCTTGGGAGATAATTCACCCCTCCACTTT. The encoded protein is CASSLGDNSPLHF.

This clonotype was observed at least ten times. The gene calls are TRBV5-1 and TRBJ2-4; D is perhaps TRBD1 (6 bases). The CDR3 contains 16 residues. Trimming took 0 bases from V and 0 from J, leaving 10 bases between them. Per germline, CDR1 SGHRS and CDR2 YFSETQ. The CDR3 protein is CASSLATGLAKNIQYF. CDR3 coding DNA: TGCGCCAGCAGCTTGGCCACAGGGCTAGCCAAAAACATTCAGTACTTC.

This clonotype was seen ten or more times. The rearrangement uses TRBV6-2 or TRBV6-3 and TRBJ2-3; D is uncertain. Trimming removed 0 bases from V and 4 bases from J, with 11 bases in between. Germline CDR1 reads MNHEY; CDR2 reads SVGEGT. The CDR3 totals 15 residues. The CDR3 region is CASSYSVWAPDTQYF. CDR3 nucleotide sequence: TGTGCCAGCAGTTACTCGGTCTGGGCCCCAGATACGCAGTATTTT.

There are many counts of this clonotype. The V call is TRBV28, the J call TRBJ1-2; 9 bases align to TRBD1. Trimming at V came to 5 bases and at J to 5 bases, leaving 6 bases not matched to a gene. Per the germline V gene, CDR1 is MDHEN and CDR2 is SYDVKM. The CDR3 extends over 14 amino acids. The CDR3 spells CASSPPGTGYGYTF. The CDR3 DNA sequence: TGTGCCAGCAGTCCACCCGGGACAGGGTATGGCTACACCTTC.

Points on this clonotype: No conserved phenylalanine or tryptophan is present at the end of the CDR3, so a read error is the likely explanation. The chain links TRBV4-1 to TRBJ2-1; no reliable D call. Germline V CDR1 and CDR2: MGHRA, YSYEKL. V dropped 4 bases and J dropped 4 bases, with 8 bases sitting between them. This CDR3 is 13 amino acids long. The DNA for the CDR3 is TGCGCCAGCAGCCTCGACCCGTACAATGAGCAGTTCTAC. It encodes CASSLDPYNEQFY.

This clonotype has just a few counts. A clone one base away is much larger, so this may be a read error. The genes are TRBV6-4 and TRBJ2-1; D ambiguous. The ends were cut back, 3 bases at V and 1 base at J, with 10 bases in the middle. CDR1 and CDR2 from the germline V gene are MRHNA and SNTAGT. The CDR3 spans 15 residues. The CDR3 spells CASSEEDRSYNEQFF. In nucleotides, the CDR3 is TGTGCCAGCAGTGAAGAAGATAGATCCTACAATGAGCAGTTCTTC.

This clonotype has a single count. The V and J genes are TRBV12-3 or TRBV12-4 and TRBJ1-1; no firm D call. The CDR3 consists of 17 residues. V was trimmed by 1 base and J by 3 bases, leaving 18 bases between them. The CDR3 DNA is TGTGCCAGCAGTTTAGTAATCGGCGTGAACGGGTACACTGAAGCTTTCTTT. Protein product: CASSLVIGVNGYTEAFF.

This clonotype came up many times. The rearrangement joins TRBV20-1 to TRBJ1-2; D might be TRBD1 (6 bases). This CDR3 is 15 amino acids long. V dropped 0 bases and J dropped 2 bases, with 13 bases sitting between them. Germline V gene lookup returns CDR1 DFQATT and CDR2 SNEGSKA (reference sequence). This CDR3 reads CSARDQNRVNYGYTF. The CDR3, as DNA: TGCAGTGCTAGAGATCAAAACAGGGTGAACTATGGCTACACCTTC.

This clonotype has at least ten counts. J is TRBJ2-3 and V is TRBV7-6; D gene uncertain. Between the trimmed V and J ends, which lost 5 bases and 5 bases, there was a span of 8 bases. Germline CDR1 SGHVS, CDR2 FNYEAQ. The CDR3 has 12 residues. The CDR3 DNA is TGTGCCAGCAGCCTACTGGGAGATACGCAGTATTTT. This codes for CASSLLGDTQYF.

This clonotype was seen a single time. This may arise from a read error, as a much more abundant clone is one base away. This rearrangement joins TRBV5-1 to TRBJ2-1, with 11 bases that match TRBD2. The CDR3 has 15 amino acids. The V gene end was trimmed by 4 bases and the J gene end by 7 bases; junction bases not matched to a gene: 7. Germline V CDR1 and CDR2: SGHRS, YFSETQ. The CDR3 protein is CASSLIAGGFNEQFF. As DNA, the CDR3 is TGCGCCAGCAGCCTTATAGCGGGAGGGTTTAATGAGCAGTTCTTC.